This TCR beta chain was retrieved from a study of cytomegalovirus exposure and HLA in healthy donors (dated by TCRdb to about 2017). Regarding the complete study: In an earlier analysis of 450 to 750 of the donors, under 300 Gb of sequence data and just under 120 million unique TCR beta sequences from about 180 million T cells were reported. An early release covering roughly 580 HLA-typed donors comprised about 310 gigabases of sequencing data and tens of millions of unique TCR sequences. Among the roughly 390 genotyped donors, around 79% belonged to the genetic ancestry cluster associated with self-reported Caucasian donors. The aim of the study was to test whether cataloging public T cell receptors could identify signatures of past pathogen exposure. The study used immunosequencing to profile the T cell repertoires of hundreds of subjects and linked those repertoires to cytomegalovirus serostatus. Along with the approximately 650-subject first cohort, a separate validation cohort of around 120 different subjects was used. High-throughput TCR immunosequencing, statistical association of individual TCRs with disease status, and machine learning were combined to predict cytomegalovirus infection status. To study patterns of TCR occurrence, a later analysis re-analyzed previously published TCR beta repertoires from several hundred donors and added high-resolution HLA genotyping. In the later analysis, no new phenotypic data were used to find candidate immune exposures; instead, reliance was placed on TCR beta sequences and their occurrence across donors. An earlier analysis of 450 to 750 of the donors used high-throughput TCR beta sequencing to judge whether each TCR beta V gene segment behaved as functional or pseudogenic. Donor age, sex, ethnicity and CMV serostatus were compiled alongside the repertoire data. A later genetic analysis used genome-wide SNP genotypes for about 65% of the roughly 670 donors, treating that subset as a discovery cohort. All discovery cohort repertoires had been generated on a single sequencing platform. Both class I and class II loci were covered by HLA typing, at four-digit resolution. Typing coverage differed by locus: A, B, C, DRB1 and DQB1 were typed in roughly 629-630 donors, DQA1 in 500 to 550, DPA1 in some 610, and DPB1 in 400 to 490. Four or five DR-DQ haplotypes were handled as single units for association and clustering because linkage in the cohort was strong. On average, around 240,000 unique TCR beta nucleotide sequences were sequenced per donor among a few hundred genotyped donors of the cohort, with 15% to 20% of those sequences being non-productive. The paper as a whole reports these results and caveats: In a later analysis, most CMV-associated TCR beta chains were found to appear HLA-restricted, with HLA associations seemingly driven largely by CMV exposure. In a later analysis, the rate of TCR association differed among HLA loci, with DRB1 alleles having the most associated TCRs and HLA-C alleles having the fewest. In vitro tests confirmed that a few of the cytomegalovirus-associated TCR beta chains recognize cytomegalovirus antigens. Linkage disequilibrium might explain the correlated functional status among segregating V segments, but an unknown experimental factor could not be ruled out. Presence/absence analyses assumed roughly uniform sequencing depth across donors, an assumption that may not hold. A later analysis found that HLA-associated TCR beta chains were more clonally expanded and had lower generation probabilities than equally common non-associated chains. A later genetic analysis associated a missense DCLRE1C variant with V-gene and J-gene trimming of TCR beta chains, and an independent cohort replicated the association. In a later genetic analysis, fewer N-insertions in productive TCRs were reported among donors in an Asian-associated ancestry cluster than the roughly 640-donor mean. A further reported finding was that TCR beta sequences accurately predicted the HLA-A and HLA-B alleles for most subjects in the first cohort. Because HLA typing was missing for some donors at each locus, association tests included only the typed subset. The sequencing pipeline was judged likely to have produced a cluster of highly shared sequence variants as a technical artifact. Only TCR beta chains were sequenced in this cohort, and the absence of alpha or paired-chain data limited detectable features. Cytomegalovirus status was reported to be diagnosed by the classifier with high specificity and sensitivity in both the original and validation cohorts. Several of the top co-occurrence clusters appeared to be linked to parvovirus B19, influenza, CMV and Epstein-Barr virus, according to a later analysis. CMV serostatus was the only immune exposure information available for the cohort. In an earlier analysis of more than 500 of the donors, most TCR beta V segments appeared in productive rearrangements about 87% or about 30% of the time, broadly matching IMGT annotations. While some public TCRs were present in many individuals, most TCR sequences turned up only very rarely across donors. The authors suggested that the approach could potentially be extended to other disease states and immunological phenotypes. Some IMGT-functional V segments, including TRBV6-2 and TRBV6-3, could not be distinguished by the 87-base-pair reads and were therefore excluded. When HLA alleles, especially DR and DQ, strongly co-occurred, attributing TCR associations to individual alleles was difficult. Because counts were too low, roughly 17 rarely observed V segments, including chromosome 9 orphons, were left out of the earlier analysis of roughly 600 of the donors. In the study, 150 to 200 TCR beta chains were listed as associated with cytomegalovirus. A later analysis associated some 17,000 TCR beta sequences with specific HLA alleles at a false discovery rate of 0.05.

The cohort was made up of roughly 670 healthy bone marrow donors. All cohort members were sampled while nominally healthy, although unrecorded immune exposures were likely present. The donor tested CMV seronegative and was one of the 352 seronegative cohort members. Each donor provided a peripheral blood sample, and peripheral blood mononuclear cells were used for TCR beta sequencing. The Qiagen DNeasy Blood Extraction Kit was used to extract genomic DNA from the blood cell samples. This clone was observed a few times. The antigen it recognizes is unknown. No base-level quality is on record; no much larger clone is a single base apart. The germline V gene provides CDR1 SNHLY and CDR2 FYNNEI. At the junction V is shortened by 6 bases and J by 2 bases; bases outside the gene matches: 7. Taken from cysteine to phenylalanine, the CDR3 has 15 residues. The CDR3 DNA has 45 bases and is translated from base 1.

The library was prepared using the immunoSEQ multiplex PCR assay. For the multiplex PCR, a mixture combining 60 forward primers for TCR Vbeta segments and 13 reverse primers for TCR Jbeta segments was used. A multiplex PCR assay on genomic DNA amplified the CDR3 region of rearranged TCR beta genes. The Illumina HiSeq System was used to sequence the amplified TCR beta libraries as 87-base-pair reads. The paper's data handling went like this. A later analysis counted some 80 million unique TCR beta chains across the 600 to 850 repertoires, and roughly 9.9 million of these chains were shared by at least two donors. To remove PCR and sequencing errors, raw reads were error-corrected and collapsed into unique sequences using a nearest-neighbor algorithm that merged closely related sequences. V, D and J gene segments were assigned by aligning CDR3 sequences to IMGT reference sequences. For a sequence to be retained, a match of at least six nucleotides to both a V gene segment and a J gene segment was required. A rearrangement counted as productive if the CDR3 had no stop codons and remained in frame with V and J, and every other rearrangement counted as non-productive. CDR3 was defined according to IMGT convention as the region running from the second conserved V-encoded cysteine to the conserved J-encoded phenylalanine. The earlier analysis of about 590 of the donors excluded sequences that lacked an unambiguous match to a single V gene segment. In an earlier analysis of 587 of the donors, V segments were called functional above 56.7% productive rearrangements and were called segregating when the between-donor standard deviation exceeded 5%. To diagnose cytomegalovirus status from the catalog of TCR beta chain sequences, a statistical classification framework was built. In a later analysis, V and J genes were assigned by comparing TCR nucleotide sequences against IMGT/GENE-DB human TR gene sequences. The TCRdist pipeline was used in a later analysis to assign CDR3 sequences and most-parsimonious VDJ recombination scenarios. In a later analysis, each TCR beta chain was defined by its CDR3 amino acid sequence together with its V-gene family, and reads lacking a unique V-gene family were excluded. A later analysis removed 592 highly shared, low-generation-probability nucleotide sequences to deal with suspected cross-contamination and a sequencing artifact. In a later analysis, a clonal expansion index for each public chain was calculated from normalized within-repertoire ranks of inferred template counts. In a later analysis, generation probabilities were computed using a VDJ recombination model fitted to out-of-frame rearrangements, and the results were checked against IGoR. In a later analysis, hypergeometric tests were used to score TCR-TCR, TCR-HLA and TCR-CMV co-occurrence, with a repertoire-size bias correction applied to TCR pairs. False discovery rates were estimated in a later analysis by permuting HLA or CMV assignments 20 times. In a later analysis, co-occurring TCRs were grouped with DBSCAN, and TCRdist sequence similarity was added when clustering was performed within HLA-allele-positive subsets. Repertoires with fewer than 30,000 or more than 120,000 public chains, plus five repertoires with anomalous nucleotide sharing, were excluded from co-occurrence clustering. The table was pulled from immuneACCESS by TCRdb, which kept in-frame rearrangements only. Such tables lose some clones; where checked, under half of the loss comes from unresolved V genes, and the rest has no known cause. That table is the source of V, J and clone size, and D and trimming were worked out from the DNA. The sample includes approximately 140,000 clones, with over 70% observed a single time. The biggest ten clones account for 1.5% of the sample.

The V gene is TRBV2 and the J gene is TRBJ2-5, and TRBD1 aligns with 9 junction nucleotides. The TCR comes from a woman under 30 in good health and CMV-seronegative. The specimen was PBMCs. The CDR3 reads as follows: CASSPDRGRQETQYF. The sequenced DNA is TGTGCCAGCAGCCCGGACAGGGGTCGGCAAGAGACCCAGTACTTC.